This entry describes one T cell receptor beta chain. The sample comes from a study of blood T cell repertoires in COVID-19. Overall study context: COVID-19 samples from acute and convalescent phases originated in the United States, Italy and Spain. PBMCs, B-cell-depleted T cells, or T cells provided the cDNA or gDNA that made up the material.

Authors' methods: Estimated nucleated cell counts came from reference gene primer amplification. Assay used: immunoSEQ multiplex PCR; TCRdb lists only in-frame clones, some missing. V and J calls and clone size are those listed in that table; D and trimming were worked out from the DNA. The profile shows hundreds of thousands of clones, over 65% of them singletons. V gave up 5 bases and J gave up 3 bases, with 12 bases separating them. This CDR3 region has 15 residues. Germline assignment: CDR1 SGHDT and CDR2 YYEEEE. The chain carries TRBV5-6 and TRBJ1-6, with D possibly being TRBD1 (5 bases). The TCR was taken from an elderly woman with acute or convalescent COVID-19. Sequencing used peripheral blood. CDR3 coding DNA: TGTGCCAGCAGTTCCCGACAGTTCTATAATTCACCCCTCCACTTT. Its translation is CASSSRQFYNSPLHF.